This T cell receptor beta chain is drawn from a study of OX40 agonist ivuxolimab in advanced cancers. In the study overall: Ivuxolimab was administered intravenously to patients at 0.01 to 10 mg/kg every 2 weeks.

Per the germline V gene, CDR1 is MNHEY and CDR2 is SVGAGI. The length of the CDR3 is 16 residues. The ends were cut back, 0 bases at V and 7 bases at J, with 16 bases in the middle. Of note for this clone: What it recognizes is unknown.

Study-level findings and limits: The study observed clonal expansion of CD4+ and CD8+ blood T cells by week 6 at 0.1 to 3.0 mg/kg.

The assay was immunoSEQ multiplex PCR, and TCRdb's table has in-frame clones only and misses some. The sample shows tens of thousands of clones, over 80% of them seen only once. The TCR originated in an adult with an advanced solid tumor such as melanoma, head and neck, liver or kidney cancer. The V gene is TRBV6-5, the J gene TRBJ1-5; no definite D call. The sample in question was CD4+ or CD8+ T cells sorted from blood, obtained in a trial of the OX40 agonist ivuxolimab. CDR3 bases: TGTGCCAGCAGTTACTCGAGTTGGCCCTTGGGGCAGCCCCAGCATTTT. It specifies CASSYSSWPLGQPQHF.